This T cell receptor beta chain comes out of a study of blood T cell repertoires in COVID-19. Study-wide background: Spain, Italy and the United States supplied samples that represented acute and convalescent COVID-19. T cells, B-cell-depleted T cells, or PBMCs provided the cDNA or gDNA that served as material.

CDR1 and CDR2 from the germline V gene are SEHNR and FQNEAQ (reference sequence). The length of the CDR3 is 12 residues. The V end lost 3 bases, the J end lost 8 bases, and 8 bases lay between the germline ends. Per the study methods: Reference gene primer amplification yielded estimated nucleated cell counts. Clones were sequenced by immunoSEQ multiplex PCR, and TCRdb holds only the in-frame ones, with some missing. V and J calls and clone size are copied from that table; D and trimming were computed from the DNA. Of roughly 280,000 clones in the sample, around four fifths were seen once. The sequencing input was peripheral blood. J is TRBJ1-3 and V is TRBV7-9, with D tentatively TRBD1 (5 bases). The TCR comes from a man aged 55 to 70 with acute or convalescent COVID-19. The CDR3 reads CASSLGRDTIYF. The CDR3 DNA reads as TGTGCCAGCAGCTTGGGGCGAGACACCATATATTTT.